This passage covers 11 T cell receptor beta chains from one sample sequenced in a study of CD8 T cells in Susac syndrome. It was with random hexamers that roughly 0.45 to 1 ug RNA was reverse transcribed. A single record per CDR3 protein comes from TCRdb applying MiXCR to the immunoSEQ multiplex PCR reads. Among a few hundred thousand distinct CDR3 sequences, about 88% were seen once, and the ten largest hold around 0.12%. What was sequenced was CD8+ T cells from PBMCs. The receptors were gathered from a human donor with multiple sclerosis.

V and J are TRBV30 and TRBJ2-7, with D uncertain. Trimming pared 2 bases from V and 0 bases from J, leaving 11 bases between. There are 14 residues in the CDR3. In germline, CDR1 is GTSNPN, CDR2 SVGIG (reference sequence). CDR3 sequence: CAWSFGVFSYEQYF. The CDR3 DNA follows: TGTGCCTGGAGTTTTGGTGTATTCTCCTACGAGCAGTACTTC.

J is TRBJ2-2 and V is TRBV15, with D maybe TRBD2 (6 bases). There are 14 residues in the CDR3. Trimming removed 2 bases at V and 5 bases at J, with 9 bases between. In germline, CDR1 is LNHNV, CDR2 YYDKDF (reference sequence). The CDR3 loop is CATSRRGSTGELFF. The DNA of the CDR3 is TGTGCCACCAGCAGACGGGGGTCGACCGGGGAGCTGTTTTTT.

Only one count was recorded for this clonotype. This chain connects TRBV5-6 to TRBJ2-2; D unclear. This CDR3 has 13 amino acids. The V gene lost 0 bases and the J gene lost 6 bases, with 6 bases spanning the gap. Looked up from germline, CDR1 is SGHDT and CDR2 is YYEEEE. CDR3: CASSLELAGELFF. The CDR3 coding sequence is TGTGCCAGCAGCTTGGAACTTGCCGGGGAGCTGTTTTTT.

V usage is TRBV27 and J usage is TRBJ1-1, with a tentative D call TRBD1 (5 bases). The CDR3 loop spans 13 amino acids. V was cut by 10 bases and J by 5 bases, with 17 bases left in between. Germline lookup yields CDR1 MNHEY and CDR2 SMNVEV (reference sequence). CDR3 bases: TGTGCCACCCTGGGGAGCGAGGGGACTGAAGCTTTCTTT. It codes for CATLGSEGTEAFF.

The chain couples TRBV11-2 to TRBJ2-2; the D gene could be TRBD1 or TRBD2 (5 bases each). Germline-derived CDR1 and CDR2 are SGHAT and FQNNGV. V was shortened by 4 bases and J by 8 bases, with 17 bases between the two germline ends. This CDR3 has 15 amino acids. CDR3 amino acids: CASSYRTSDPGELFF. The CDR3 region has the DNA TGTGCCAGCAGCTACAGGACTTCGGACCCTGGGGAGCTGTTTTTT.

The gene calls are TRBV12-3 or TRBV12-4 and TRBJ1-3, with D unresolved. Trimming took off 7 bases at V and 4 bases at J, with 5 bases between the two ends. The CDR3 runs 11 residues. This CDR3 is CASNFGNTIYF. CDR3 coding DNA: TGTGCCAGCAACTTCGGAAACACCATATATTTT.

The rearrangement joins TRBV5-1 to TRBJ1-4; D perhaps matches TRBD1 (6 bases). The CDR3 has 13 amino acids. Germline V gene lookup returns CDR1 SGHRS and CDR2 YFSETQ. Between the trimmed V and J ends, which lost 5 bases and 8 bases, there was a span of 13 bases. CDR3 sequence: CASSSDRPEKLFF. The CDR3 nucleotides read TGCGCCAGCAGTTCAGACAGGCCCGAAAAACTGTTTTTT.

CDR3 loop: CASSSGLAGVKETQYF. As DNA, the CDR3 is TGCGCCAGCAGCTCGGGACTAGCGGGAGTGAAAGAGACCCAGTACTTC. V is TRBV5-1 and J is TRBJ2-5, with TRBD2 identical over 14 bases. The CDR3 is 16 residues long. The junction had 4 bases not matched to a gene; V was cut back by 3 bases and J by 3 bases. CDR1 and CDR2 (germline): SGHRS, YFSETQ.

V is TRBV6-2 or TRBV6-3 and J is TRBJ2-5; 8 bases match TRBD2. The CDR3 consists of 15 residues. V lost 6 bases, J lost 5 bases, and 11 bases stayed unmatched. Germline V gene data show CDR1 as MNHEY and CDR2 as SVGEGT. The CDR3 DNA reads as TGTGCCAGCAGCCCCCCGGGAGGGCCTTTTGAGACCCAGTACTTC. Translated, it gives CASSPPGGPFETQYF.

This chain connects TRBV30 to TRBJ2-5, with a possible D match to TRBD2 (5 bases). Trimming removed 3 bases from V and 5 bases from J, with 13 bases in between. CDR1 and CDR2 from the germline V gene are GTSNPN and SVGIG (reference sequence). The CDR3 has 13 amino acids. CDR3 in amino acids: CAWSDRGFETQYF. CDR3 nucleotide sequence: TGTGCCTGGAGCGATAGAGGGTTTGAGACCCAGTACTTC.

J is TRBJ2-7 and V is TRBV28; 8 positions agree with TRBD2. Germline CDR1 is MDHEN and CDR2 is SYDVKM. V was pared by 8 bases and J by 3 bases, with 3 bases of the junction left unmatched. CDR3 length: 12 residues. CDR3 amino acids: CASRLANYEQYF. CDR3 in DNA: TGTGCCAGCCGACTAGCGAACTACGAGCAGTACTTC.